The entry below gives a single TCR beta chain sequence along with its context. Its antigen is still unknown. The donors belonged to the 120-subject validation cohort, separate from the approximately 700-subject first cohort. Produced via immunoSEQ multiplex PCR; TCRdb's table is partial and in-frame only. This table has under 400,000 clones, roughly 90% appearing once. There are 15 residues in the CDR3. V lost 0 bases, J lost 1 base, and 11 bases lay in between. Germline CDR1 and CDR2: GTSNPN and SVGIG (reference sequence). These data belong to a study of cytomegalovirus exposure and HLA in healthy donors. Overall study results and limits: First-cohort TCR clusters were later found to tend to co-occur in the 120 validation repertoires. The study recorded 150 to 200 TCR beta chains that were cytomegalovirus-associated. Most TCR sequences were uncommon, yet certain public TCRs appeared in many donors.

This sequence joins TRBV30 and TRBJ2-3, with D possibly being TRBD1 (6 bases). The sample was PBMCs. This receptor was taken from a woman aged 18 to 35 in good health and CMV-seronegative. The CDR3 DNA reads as TGTGCCTGGAGTGTGGTAGGGGGTGGCACAGATACGCAGTATTTT. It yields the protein CAWSVVGGGTDTQYF.